This T cell receptor (beta chain) derives from a study of memory CD4+ T cells and cytomegalovirus serostatus. Assay used: immunoSEQ multiplex PCR; TCRdb lists only in-frame clones, some missing. This sample yields about 61,000 clones, of which 75% to 90% are seen a single time; roughly 0.88% belongs to the top ten. Of note for this clone: Its antigen is unidentified.

Trimming at V came to 2 bases and at J to 7 bases, leaving 4 bases not matched to a gene. CDR3 size: 14 residues. Germline V gives CDR1 KGHSY, CDR2 FQNENV. The sort gate was single viable CD3+CD4+CD8-CD45RO+ cells for memory CD4+ T cells. Serum IgG to CMV pp150, pp28, p38 and p52 defined serostatus. Findings and caveats of the study: Suggested: most of the CMV-linked TCR signature lies in CD4+ memory cells.

This chain links TRBV16 with TRBJ2-1, with TRBD1 identical over 8 bases. The TCR sequence derives from an adult in good health and CMV-seronegative. The sequenced sample consisted of memory CD4+ T cells from blood. The CDR3 loop is CASSQPDRENEQFF. The CDR3 DNA sequence: TGTGCCAGCAGCCAACCGGACAGGGAAAATGAGCAGTTCTTC.